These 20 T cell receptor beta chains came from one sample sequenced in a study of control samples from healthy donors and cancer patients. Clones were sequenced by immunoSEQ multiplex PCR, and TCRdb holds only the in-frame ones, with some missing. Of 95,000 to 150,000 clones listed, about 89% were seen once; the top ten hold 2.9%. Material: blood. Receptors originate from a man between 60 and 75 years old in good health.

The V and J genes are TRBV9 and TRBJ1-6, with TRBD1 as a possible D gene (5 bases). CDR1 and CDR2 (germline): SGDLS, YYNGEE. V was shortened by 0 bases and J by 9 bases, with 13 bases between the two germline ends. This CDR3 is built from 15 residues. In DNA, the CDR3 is TGTGCCAGCAGCGTAGGTGCGGAAGGGGTTTCACCCCTCCACTTT. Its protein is CASSVGAEGVSPLHF.

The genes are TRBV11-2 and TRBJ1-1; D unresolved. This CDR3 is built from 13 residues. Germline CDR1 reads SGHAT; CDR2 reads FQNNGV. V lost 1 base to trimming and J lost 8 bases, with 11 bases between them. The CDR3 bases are TGTGCCAGCAGCTTAGGACGACCGGGAGAAGCTTTCTTT. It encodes CASSLGRPGEAFF.

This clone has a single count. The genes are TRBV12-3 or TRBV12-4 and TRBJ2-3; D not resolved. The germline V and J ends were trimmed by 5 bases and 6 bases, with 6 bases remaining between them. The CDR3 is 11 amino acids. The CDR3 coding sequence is TGTGCCAGCAGTACCCTGGATACGCAGTATTTT. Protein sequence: CASSTLDTQYF.

The CDR3 DNA follows: TGTGCCAGCAGCTTAGGCACTAGCGGGGGGTGGGGAGAGACCCAGTACTTC. This sequence encodes CASSLGTSGGWGETQYF. The chain couples TRBV11-2 to TRBJ2-5, with 12 bases matching TRBD2. This CDR3 comprises 17 residues. Germline V gene sequence: CDR1 SGHAT, CDR2 FQNNGV. The junction had 7 bases not matched to a gene; V was cut back by 1 base and J by 4 bases.

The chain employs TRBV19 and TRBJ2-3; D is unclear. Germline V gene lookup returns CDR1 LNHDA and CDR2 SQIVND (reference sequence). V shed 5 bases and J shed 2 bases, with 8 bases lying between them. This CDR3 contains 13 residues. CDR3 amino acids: CASSGQYTDTQYF. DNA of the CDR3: TGTGCCAGTAGTGGCCAGTACACAGATACGCAGTATTTT.

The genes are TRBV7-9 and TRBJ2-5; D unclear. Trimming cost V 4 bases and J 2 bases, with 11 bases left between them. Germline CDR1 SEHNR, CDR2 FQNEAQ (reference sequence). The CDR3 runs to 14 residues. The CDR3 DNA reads TGTGCCAGCAGCTCAGACCCCACACAAGAGACCCAGTACTTC. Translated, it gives CASSSDPTQETQYF.

This CDR3 is CASRGAQLAKNIQYF. The CDR3 coding sequence is TGTGCCAGCAGGGGAGCGCAGTTAGCCAAAAACATTCAGTACTTC. The chain employs TRBV28 and TRBJ2-4, with D perhaps matching TRBD2 (5 bases). The V gene lost 6 bases and the J gene lost 0 bases, with 12 bases spanning the gap. Germline CDR1 MDHEN, CDR2 SYDVKM. The CDR3 runs 15 residues.

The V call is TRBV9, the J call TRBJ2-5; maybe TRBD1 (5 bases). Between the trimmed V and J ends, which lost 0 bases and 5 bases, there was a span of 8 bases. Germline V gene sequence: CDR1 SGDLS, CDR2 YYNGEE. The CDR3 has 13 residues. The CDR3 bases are TGTGCCAGCAGCGTAGGGGGCCCGGAGACCCAGTACTTC. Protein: CASSVGGPETQYF.

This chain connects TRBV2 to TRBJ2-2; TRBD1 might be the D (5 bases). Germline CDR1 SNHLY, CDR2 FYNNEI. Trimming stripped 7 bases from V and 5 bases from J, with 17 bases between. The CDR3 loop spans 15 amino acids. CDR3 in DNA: TGTGCCAGCAAGGGGTCCACCCCGAGAACCGGGGAGCTGTTTTTT. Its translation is CASKGSTPRTGELFF.

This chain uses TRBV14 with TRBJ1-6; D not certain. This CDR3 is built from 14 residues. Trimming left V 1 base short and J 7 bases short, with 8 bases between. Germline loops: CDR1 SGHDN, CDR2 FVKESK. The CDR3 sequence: CASSQVLGNSPLHF. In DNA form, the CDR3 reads TGTGCCAGCAGCCAAGTATTAGGGAATTCACCCCTCCACTTT.

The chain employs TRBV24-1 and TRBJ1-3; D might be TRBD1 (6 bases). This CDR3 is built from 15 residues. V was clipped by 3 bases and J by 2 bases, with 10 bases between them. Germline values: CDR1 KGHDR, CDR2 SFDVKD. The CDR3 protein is CATSDPTGPGNTIYF. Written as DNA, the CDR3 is TGTGCCACCAGTGATCCGACAGGACCTGGAAACACCATATATTTT.

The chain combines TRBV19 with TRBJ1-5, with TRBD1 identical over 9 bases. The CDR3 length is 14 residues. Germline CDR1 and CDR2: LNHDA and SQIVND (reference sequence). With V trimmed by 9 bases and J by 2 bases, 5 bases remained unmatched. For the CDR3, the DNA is TGTGCCAGCCAGGGACAGGGTGGCAATCAGCCCCAGCATTTT. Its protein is CASQGQGGNQPQHF.

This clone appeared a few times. CDR3 DNA: TGTGCCAGCAGCCAAGAACTGGCGGGTGGGAGCAATCAGCCCCAGCATTTT. Protein: CASSQELAGGSNQPQHF. The chain employs TRBV3-1 (or the pseudogene TRBV3-2) and TRBJ1-5; no reliable D call. The CDR3 covers 17 residues. Looked up from germline, CDR1 is LGHDT and CDR2 is YNNKEL (reference sequence). Between the trimmed V and J ends, which lost 0 bases and 1 base, there was a span of 13 bases.

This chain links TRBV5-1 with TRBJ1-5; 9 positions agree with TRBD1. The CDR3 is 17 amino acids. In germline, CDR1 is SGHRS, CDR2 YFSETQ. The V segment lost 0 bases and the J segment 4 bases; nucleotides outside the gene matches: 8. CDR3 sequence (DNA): TGCGCCAGCAGCTTGGGTGTTGGGACAGGGAATAATCAGCCCCAGCATTTT. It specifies CASSLGVGTGNNQPQHF.

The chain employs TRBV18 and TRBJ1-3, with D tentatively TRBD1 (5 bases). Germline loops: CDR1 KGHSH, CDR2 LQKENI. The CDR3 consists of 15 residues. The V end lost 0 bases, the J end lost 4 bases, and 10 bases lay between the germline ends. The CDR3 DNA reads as TGTGCCAGCTCACCACCTCAGGGCTCGGGAAACACCATATATTTT. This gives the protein CASSPPQGSGNTIYF.

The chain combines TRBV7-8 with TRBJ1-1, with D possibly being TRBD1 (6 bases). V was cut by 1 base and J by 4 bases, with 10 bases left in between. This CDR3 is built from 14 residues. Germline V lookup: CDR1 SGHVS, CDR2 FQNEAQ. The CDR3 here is CASSLGGLPTEAFF. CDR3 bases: TGTGCCAGCAGCTTAGGGGGGCTCCCCACTGAAGCTTTCTTT.

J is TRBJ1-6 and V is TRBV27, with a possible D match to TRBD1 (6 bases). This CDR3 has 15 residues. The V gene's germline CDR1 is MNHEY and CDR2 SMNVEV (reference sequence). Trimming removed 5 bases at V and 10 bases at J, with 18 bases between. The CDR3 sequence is CASSPQQGINSPLHF. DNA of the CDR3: TGTGCCAGCAGTCCGCAACAGGGCATCAACTCACCCCTCCACTTT.

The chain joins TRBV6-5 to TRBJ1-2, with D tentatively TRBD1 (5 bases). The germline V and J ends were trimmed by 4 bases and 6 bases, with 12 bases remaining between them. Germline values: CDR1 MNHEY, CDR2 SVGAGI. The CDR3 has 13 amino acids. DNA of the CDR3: TGTGCCAGCAGTTCAAGGACATCTCATGGCTACACCTTC. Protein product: CASSSRTSHGYTF.

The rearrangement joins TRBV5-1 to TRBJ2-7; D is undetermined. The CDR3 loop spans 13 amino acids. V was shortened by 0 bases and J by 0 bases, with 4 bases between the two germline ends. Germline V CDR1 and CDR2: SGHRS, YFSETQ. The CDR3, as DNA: TGCGCCAGCAGCTTGGTCCCCTCCTACGAGCAGTACTTC. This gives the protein CASSLVPSYEQYF.

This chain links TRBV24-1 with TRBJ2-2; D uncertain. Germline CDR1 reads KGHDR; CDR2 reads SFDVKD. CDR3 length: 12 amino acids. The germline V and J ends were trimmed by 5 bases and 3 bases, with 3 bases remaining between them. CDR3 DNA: TGTGCCACCAGTGTTCACACCGGGGAGCTGTTTTTT. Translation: CATSVHTGELFF.